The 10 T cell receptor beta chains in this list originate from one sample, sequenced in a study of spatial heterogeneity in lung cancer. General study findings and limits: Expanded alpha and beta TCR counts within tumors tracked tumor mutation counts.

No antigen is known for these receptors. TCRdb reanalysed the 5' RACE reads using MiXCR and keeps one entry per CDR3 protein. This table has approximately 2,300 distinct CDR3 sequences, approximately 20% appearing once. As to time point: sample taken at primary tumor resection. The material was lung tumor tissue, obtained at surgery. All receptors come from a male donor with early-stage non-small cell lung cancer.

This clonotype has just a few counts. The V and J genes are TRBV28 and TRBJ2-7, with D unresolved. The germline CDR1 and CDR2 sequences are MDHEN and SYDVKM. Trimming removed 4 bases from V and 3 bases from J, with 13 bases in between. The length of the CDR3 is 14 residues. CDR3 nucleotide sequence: TGTGCCAGCAGTTACATCGACACCAACTACGAGCAGTACTTC. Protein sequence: CASSYIDTNYEQYF.

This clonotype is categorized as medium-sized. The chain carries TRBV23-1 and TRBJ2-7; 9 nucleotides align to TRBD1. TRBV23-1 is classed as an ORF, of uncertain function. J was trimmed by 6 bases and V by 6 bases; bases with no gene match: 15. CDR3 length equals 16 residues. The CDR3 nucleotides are TGCGCCAGCAGCCCACCGGGACAGGGTTGTCGTTGCGAGCAGTACTTC. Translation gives CASSPPGQGCRCEQYF.

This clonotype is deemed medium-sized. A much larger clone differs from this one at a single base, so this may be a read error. CDR3 residues: CASSNDRDSDNEQFF. As DNA, the CDR3 is TGTGCCAGCAGCAACGACAGAGACTCCGACAATGAGCAGTTCTTC. The chain has TRBV7-2 and TRBJ2-1; TRBD1 might be the D (5 bases). This CDR3 has 15 residues. CDR1 and CDR2 from the germline V gene are SGHTA and FQGNSA.

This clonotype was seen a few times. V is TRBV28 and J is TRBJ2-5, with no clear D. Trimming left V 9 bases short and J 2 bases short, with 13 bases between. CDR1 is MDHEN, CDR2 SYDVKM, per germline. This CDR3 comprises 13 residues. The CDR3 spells CASQAGYQETQYF. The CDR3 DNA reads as TGTGCCAGTCAGGCCGGGTATCAAGAGACCCAGTACTTC. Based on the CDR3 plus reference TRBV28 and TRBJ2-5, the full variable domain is DVKVTQSSRYLVKRTGEKVFLECVQDMDHENMFWYRQDPGLGLRLIYFSYDVKMKEKGDIPEGYSVSREKKERFSLILESASTNQTSMYLCASQAGYQETQYFGPGTRLLVL.

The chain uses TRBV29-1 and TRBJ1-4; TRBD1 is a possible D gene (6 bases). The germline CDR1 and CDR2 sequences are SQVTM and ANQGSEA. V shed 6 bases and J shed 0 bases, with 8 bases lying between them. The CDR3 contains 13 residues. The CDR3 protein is CSVQGSTNEKLFF. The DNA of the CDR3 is TGCAGCGTACAGGGTTCAACTAATGAAAAACTGTTTTTT.

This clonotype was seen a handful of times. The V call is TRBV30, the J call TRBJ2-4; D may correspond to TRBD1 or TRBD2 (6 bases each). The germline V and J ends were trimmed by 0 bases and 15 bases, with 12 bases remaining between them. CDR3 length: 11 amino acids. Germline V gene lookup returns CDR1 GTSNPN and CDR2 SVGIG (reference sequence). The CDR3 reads CAWSVRGTWYF. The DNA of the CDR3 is TGTGCCTGGAGTGTAAGGGGGACTTGGTACTTC.

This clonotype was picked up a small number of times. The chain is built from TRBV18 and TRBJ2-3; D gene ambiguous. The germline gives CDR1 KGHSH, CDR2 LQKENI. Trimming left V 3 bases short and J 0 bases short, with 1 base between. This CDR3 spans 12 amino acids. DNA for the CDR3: TGTGCCAGCTCACCGAGCACAGATACGCAGTATTTT. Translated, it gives CASSPSTDTQYF.

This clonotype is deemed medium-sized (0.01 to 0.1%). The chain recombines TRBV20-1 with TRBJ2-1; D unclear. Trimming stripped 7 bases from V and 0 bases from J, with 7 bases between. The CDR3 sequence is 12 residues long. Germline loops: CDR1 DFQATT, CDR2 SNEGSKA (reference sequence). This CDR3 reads CSVRRSYNEQFF. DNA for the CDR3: TGCAGTGTCCGCCGCTCCTACAATGAGCAGTTCTTC.

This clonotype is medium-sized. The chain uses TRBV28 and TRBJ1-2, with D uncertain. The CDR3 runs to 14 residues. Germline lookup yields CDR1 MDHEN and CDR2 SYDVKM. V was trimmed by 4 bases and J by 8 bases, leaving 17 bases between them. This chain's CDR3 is CASSYRANRRGYTF. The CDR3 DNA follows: TGTGCCAGCAGTTACCGGGCCAACAGACGGGGCTACACCTTC.

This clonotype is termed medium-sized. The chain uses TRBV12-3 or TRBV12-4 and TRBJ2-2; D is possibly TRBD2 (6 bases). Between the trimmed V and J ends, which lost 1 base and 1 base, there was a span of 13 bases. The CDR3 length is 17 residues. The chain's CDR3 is CASSLGWGERNTGELFF. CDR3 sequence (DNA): TGTGCCAGCAGTTTAGGTTGGGGGGAGCGGAACACCGGGGAGCTGTTTTTT.